This T cell receptor beta chain is from a study of early T cells in non-severe SARS-CoV-2 infection. About the study: Sequencing input comprised bulk RNA from unsorted whole blood; chain pairing was not available. Study-wide findings and caveats: VDJdb matching skewed toward anti-spike CD8 responses, missing private and CD4 specificities.

Tagging with unique molecular identifiers was applied to individual cDNA molecules. TCRdb processed the 5' RACE reads anew with MiXCR; each CDR3 protein has one entry. Found here are about 32,000 distinct CDR3 sequences, over 8.5% of them singletons; the top ten hold about 12%. The V end was cut by 6 bases, the J end by 6 bases, with 25 bases between. CDR3 length: 16 residues. Germline V gives CDR1 SQVTM, CDR2 ANQGSEA. For this clonotype: The antigen is unknown.

This clonotype was sampled from an adult who was a healthcare worker with PCR-confirmed SARS-CoV-2 infection or an uninfected control (not recorded which). The chain carries TRBV29-1 and TRBJ2-3, with D perhaps TRBD1 or TRBD2 (5 bases each). Material: whole blood. The CDR3 sequence: CSVGIGASPSYDTQYF. Written as DNA, the CDR3 is TGCAGCGTAGGCATCGGGGCCTCCCCTTCCTACGATACGCAGTATTTT.